The rows below give T cell receptor beta chains drawn from one sample of a study of cytomegalovirus exposure and HLA in healthy donors. TCRdb's copy holds only in-frame clones and misses some; the assay was immunoSEQ multiplex PCR. The sample includes some 150,000 clones, roughly 80% of them seen just once. Sequencing was done on a sample of PBMCs. The receptors stem from a woman aged 18-29 years in good health and CMV-seronegative. The CDR3 runs from the conserved cysteine through the conserved F or W. D genes are given only for firm matches. Rows give clone size only sometimes, using once, few, many, or a class for an expanded clone.

V gene	D gene	J gene	clone size	CDR3 protein	CDR3 DNA
TRBV27	NA	TRBJ2-1	NA	CASSYSGSYNEQFF	TGTGCCAGCAGTTATAGCGGTTCCTACAATGAGCAGTTCTTC
TRBV27	NA	TRBJ2-7	few	CASSPRGPYEQYF	TGTGCCAGCAGTCCCCGGGGTCCCTACGAGCAGTACTTC
TRBV10-3	TRBD2	TRBJ2-7	NA	CAISEPRGGAEQYF	TGTGCCATCAGTGAGCCTAGGGGAGGGGCCGAGCAGTACTTC
TRBV2	TRBD2	TRBJ2-7	NA	CASRGTSGPYEQYF	TGTGCCAGCAGAGGGACTAGCGGACCTTACGAGCAGTACTTC
TRBV9	NA	TRBJ2-7	NA	CASSAETGGEQYF	TGTGCCAGCAGCGCGGAGACCGGGGGCGAGCAGTACTTC
TRBV11-3	TRBD1	TRBJ2-1	NA	CASSSEDRDGNNEQFF	TGTGCCAGCAGCTCAGAGGACAGGGACGGCAACAATGAGCAGTTCTTC
TRBV5-1	NA	TRBJ2-7	NA	CASSLESFSSYEQYF	TGCGCCAGCAGCTTGGAAAGCTTTAGCTCCTACGAGCAGTACTTC
TRBV19	NA	TRBJ1-5	NA	CASSIQDSNQPQHF	TGTGCCAGTAGTATTCAGGATAGCAATCAGCCCCAGCATTTT
TRBV11-2	NA	TRBJ2-7	NA	CASSASYEQYF	TGTGCCAGCAGCGCCAGCTACGAGCAGTACTTC
TRBV21-1	NA	TRBJ1-1	NA	CASSKWDRRGRNTEAFF	TGTGCCAGCAGCAAATGGGATCGCAGGGGGCGGAACACTGAAGCTTTCTTT
TRBV9	TRBD2	TRBJ2-3	NA	CASSGSGSTDTQYF	TGTGCCAGCAGCGGTAGCGGGAGCACAGATACGCAGTATTTT
TRBV11-3	NA	TRBJ1-4	few	CASSLDSEGKLFF	TGTGCCAGCAGCTTAGACTCGGAGGGAAAACTGTTTTTT
TRBV27	NA	TRBJ2-1	NA	CASSYRAGVSGGEQFF	TGTGCCAGCAGTTACCGGGCAGGAGTCTCCGGGGGAGAGCAGTTCTTC
TRBV7-9	NA	TRBJ1-2	NA	CASSLDLDRANYGYTF	TGTGCCAGCAGCTTAGATCTGGACAGAGCGAACTATGGCTACACCTTC
TRBV28	NA	TRBJ2-1	NA	CASSNLLGGIHNEQFF	TGTGCCAGCAGCAACCTACTAGGCGGGATTCACAATGAGCAGTTCTTC
TRBV4-2	TRBD1	TRBJ2-7	NA	CASSQEWTGPLGRQYF	TGTGCCAGCAGCCAAGAGTGGACAGGGCCCTTAGGGCGGCAGTACTTC
TRBV6-5	NA	TRBJ2-7	NA	CASSSPTGYYEQYF	TGTGCCAGCAGTTCCCCGACAGGTTACTACGAGCAGTACTTC
TRBV19	NA	TRBJ2-2	NA	CASGSGPNTGELFF	TGTGCCAGTGGTTCGGGTCCAAACACCGGGGAGCTGTTTTTT
TRBV11-2	NA	TRBJ2-3	NA	CASSLIDLGDTQYF	TGTGCCAGCAGCCTAATCGACCTAGGAGATACGCAGTATTTT
TRBV5-6	TRBD2	TRBJ2-7	NA	CASSLSGSGYEQYF	TGTGCCAGCAGCCTTAGCGGGAGTGGCTACGAGCAGTACTTC
TRBV7-2	TRBD1	TRBJ2-3	NA	CASSYGHSDRGADTQYF	TGTGCCAGCAGCTACGGCCACAGTGACAGGGGCGCAGATACGCAGTATTTT
TRBV6-1	NA	TRBJ2-1	NA	CASSSGWEQFF	TGTGCCAGCAGTTCAGGGTGGGAGCAGTTCTTC
TRBV11-2	NA	TRBJ2-1	NA	CASSLDRTHHNEQFF	TGTGCCAGCAGCCTCGACAGGACCCATCATAATGAGCAGTTCTTC
TRBV7-2	NA	TRBJ2-5	NA	CASSSGVETQYF	TGTGCCAGCAGCTCAGGGGTGGAGACCCAGTACTTC
TRBV27	TRBD2	TRBJ2-7	NA	CATRGLARGNEQYF	TGTGCCACTCGAGGACTAGCTAGGGGGAACGAGCAGTACTTC
TRBV5-1	NA	TRBJ2-2	NA	CASSLRAGFLGDTGELFF	TGCGCCAGCAGCTTGAGGGCAGGGTTTCTTGGGGACACCGGGGAGCTGTTTTTT
TRBV12-5	TRBD1	TRBJ2-7	NA	CASGLVLLQGAKSYEQYF	TGTGCTAGTGGTTTGGTTCTCCTACAGGGGGCTAAGTCCTACGAGCAGTACTTC
TRBV2	TRBD1	TRBJ1-2	NA	CASSVLRETGGYTF	TGTGCCAGCAGTGTTCTTCGTGAGACAGGGGGCTACACCTTC
TRBV2	TRBD1	TRBJ1-1	few	CASSRQGNTEAFF	TGTGCCAGCAGTAGACAGGGGAACACTGAAGCTTTCTTT
TRBV5-1	NA	TRBJ2-3	NA	CASSLEGEATQYF	TGCGCCAGCAGCTTGGAAGGAGAGGCTACGCAGTATTTT
TRBV4-1	TRBD2	TRBJ2-5	once	CASSLIGLAGAQYF	TGCGCCAGCAGCCTAATAGGACTAGCGGGAGCCCAGTACTTC
TRBV19	TRBD2	TRBJ2-3	NA	CASSMIAGTSTDTQYF	TGTGCCAGTAGTATGATAGCGGGAACTAGCACAGATACGCAGTATTTT